A selection of T cell receptor beta chains follows, all from one sample in a study of shared clonotypes between healthy human individuals. Profiled with immunoSEQ multiplex PCR; TCRdb holds only in-frame clones, not every one. Altogether about 820,000 clones are present, nearly 95% being singletons, with the ten largest covering about 25%. The sequenced material came from naive CD8+ T cells sorted from blood. The source is a man aged 25 to 45 in good health. The CDR3 runs from the conserved cysteine through the conserved F or W. Clone size appears in some rows only: once, few, many, or a class for an expanded clone.

.	TRBV2	CASSEDRGSGSYNEQFF
few	TRBV2	CASRAPGGGYEQYF
.	TRBV7-9	CASSQLAGVVEQYF
.	TRBV4-1	CASSQEGAGVSYEQYF
.	TRBV4-1	CASSHLGFNEKLFF
.	TRBV28	CASSPRFLGELFF
few	TRBV27	CASSYGGIAYEQYF
.	TRBV11-1	CASRKDRNSASYNEQFF
.	TRBV7-9	CASSRDTTYEQYF
.	TRBV11-2	CASSLGRTMNTEAFF
.	TRBV9	CASSPDLRLETQYF